Shown below are 6 T cell receptor beta chains from a single sample sequenced in a study of human T cells and chemical hapten exposure. The time point denotes: patch test 1, 2 weeks after DPC sensitization. Treatment reported: therapeutic diphenylcyclopropenone sensitization with weekly scalp DPC. TCRdb reprocessed the RACE reads via MiXCR and lists one record per CDR3 protein. Among around 190,000 distinct CDR3 sequences listed, 20% to 25% were seen once. This sample comprised whole blood, obtained in connection with sensitization to the hapten diphenylcyclopropenone (DPC). Every receptor here comes from a woman aged 45-65 years with alopecia areata. Some clones in this sample may be carry-over from other donors' samples.

V gene TRBV2 combines with J gene TRBJ2-1; 12 positions agree with TRBD2. Germline V gene data show CDR1 as SNHLY and CDR2 as FYNNEI. The J segment lost 0 bases and the V segment lost 9 bases, leaving 9 bases of the junction unmatched. This CDR3 is built from 17 residues. CDR3 in DNA: TGTGCCAGTATGCTAGCGGGAGGGGGAAGCTCCTACAATGAGCAGTTCTTC. Translating it yields CASMLAGGGSSYNEQFF. Together with reference TRBV2 and TRBJ2-1, the CDR3 gives the full variable domain: EPEVTQTPSHQVTQMGQEVILRCVPISNHLYFYWYRQILGQKVEFLVSFYNNEISEKSEIFDDQFSVERPDGSNFTLKIRSTKLEDSAMYFCASMLAGGGSSYNEQFFGPGTRLTVL.

Here the CDR3 reads CASSLELGGLNYGYTF. DNA of the CDR3: TGTGCCAGCAGCTTAGAATTAGGGGGACTTAACTATGGCTACACCTTC. This chain links TRBV7-9 with TRBJ1-2; TRBD1 might be the D (6 bases). V was cut by 1 base and J by 1 base, with 13 bases left in between. Germline CDR1 SEHNR, CDR2 FQNEAQ (reference sequence). This CDR3 region has 16 residues. The variable domain in full, completed from reference TRBV7-9 and TRBJ1-2, reads DTGVSQNPRHKITKRGQNVTFRCDPISEHNRLYWYRQTLGQGPEFLTYFQNEAQLEKSRLLSDRFSAERPKGSFSTLEIQRTEQGDSAMYLCASSLELGGLNYGYTFGSGTRLTVV.

This clonotype was observed at least ten times. The CDR3 nucleotides read TGTGCCAGCAGCCAGACCTTACTAGCGGGAGTTCGCACAGATACGCAGTATTTT. Protein product: CASSQTLLAGVRTDTQYF. The V gene is TRBV3-1, the J gene TRBJ2-3, with 11 bases aligning to TRBD2. Trimming at V came to 3 bases and at J to 1 base, leaving 9 bases not matched to a gene. The CDR3 contains 18 residues. Germline V gene data show CDR1 as LGHDT and CDR2 as YNNKEL (reference sequence).

The chain recombines TRBV7-2 with TRBJ2-1; D is undetermined. From germline, CDR1 is SGHTA and CDR2 FQGNSA. The length of the CDR3 is 14 residues. Trimming pared 1 base from V and 7 bases from J, leaving 11 bases between. DNA for the CDR3: TGTGCCAGCAGCTTAGTGGGATTGGGAAATGAGCAGTTCTTC. Its translation is CASSLVGLGNEQFF.

The V and J genes are TRBV10-3 and TRBJ2-1, with no clear D. The CDR3 runs to 12 residues. Germline V gene data show CDR1 as ENHRY and CDR2 as SYGVKD. The V gene lost 2 bases and the J gene lost 10 bases, with 9 bases spanning the gap. CDR3 DNA: TGTGCCATCAGTGAGAGGAGTAGGGAGCAGTTCTTC. Translating gives CAISERSREQFF.

V and J are TRBV6-1 and TRBJ1-5; the D gene is possibly TRBD1 (6 bases). Trimming took 4 bases from V and 3 from J, leaving 16 bases between them. This CDR3 is 16 amino acids long. Germline V gene sequence: CDR1 MNHNS, CDR2 SASEGT. As DNA, the CDR3 is TGTGCCAGCAGTGCCAATCCCACAGGGACCAATCAGCCCCAGCATTTT. It translates to CASSANPTGTNQPQHF.